The 29 T cell receptor beta chains listed next were all sequenced from one sample in a study of blood T cell repertoires in COVID-19. Data came from immunoSEQ multiplex PCR; TCRdb stores just in-frame clones and leaves some out. The table lists about 200,000 clones, 80% of them singletons. Source material: peripheral blood. All receptors come from a woman between 65 and 79 years old with acute or convalescent COVID-19.

The V gene is TRBV27, the J gene TRBJ1-6; D gene ambiguous. Germline V gene lookup returns CDR1 MNHEY and CDR2 SMNVEV (reference sequence). Between the trimmed V and J ends, which lost 5 bases and 0 bases, there was a span of 17 bases. The CDR3 is 18 residues long. The CDR3 loop is CASSLWRSGGSYNSPLHF. CDR3 sequence (DNA): TGTGCCAGCAGTCTCTGGAGATCGGGAGGCTCCTATAATTCACCCCTCCACTTT.

The chain recombines TRBV15 with TRBJ1-1; D uncertain. CDR1 and CDR2 from the germline V gene are LNHNV and YYDKDF (reference sequence). V was shortened by 3 bases and J by 8 bases, with 13 bases between the two germline ends. CDR3 length equals 13 residues. The CDR3 here is CATSREPGVEAFF. The DNA for the CDR3 is TGTGCCACCAGCAGGGAGCCTGGCGTGGAAGCTTTCTTT.

The V and J genes are TRBV11-3 and TRBJ1-1; D possibly corresponds to TRBD1 (5 bases). V shed 5 bases and J shed 5 bases, with 12 bases lying between them. Germline lookup yields CDR1 SGHNT and CDR2 YENEEA. The CDR3 is 13 amino acids. The CDR3 DNA reads as TGTGCCAGCAGCAACTTCGGGGGAACTGAAGCTTTCTTT. Translation gives CASSNFGGTEAFF.

V gene TRBV28 combines with J gene TRBJ2-2; possible D gene TRBD1, 6 bases. The germline gives CDR1 MDHEN, CDR2 SYDVKM. V lost 4 bases, J lost 7 bases, and 16 bases lay in between. The CDR3 totals 15 residues. This CDR3 reads CASSSRNRDLGELFF. CDR3 nucleotide sequence: TGTGCCAGCAGTTCCCGAAACAGGGACCTCGGGGAGCTGTTTTTT.

The chain links TRBV14 to TRBJ2-5; TRBD2 matches 13 bases. Germline CDR1 and CDR2: SGHDN and FVKESK. This CDR3 is 14 amino acids long. The trim removed 6 bases at V and 4 bases at J, leaving 2 bases unmatched. In DNA, the CDR3 is TGTGCCAGCAGTAGGACTAGCGGGAGAGAGACCCAGTACTTC. Residues: CASSRTSGRETQYF.

This CDR3 reads CASSLWASGRYEQYF. CDR3 nucleotide sequence: TGTGCCAGCAGCTTATGGGCTAGCGGGAGATACGAGCAGTACTTC. The rearrangement joins TRBV13 to TRBJ2-7, with 10 bases fitting TRBD2. The length of the CDR3 is 15 residues. J gave up 4 bases and V 2 bases, and 5 bases lay outside the gene matches. CDR1 PRHDT and CDR2 FYEKMQ come from the germline V gene (reference sequence).

The rearrangement joins TRBV27 to TRBJ2-1, with TRBD2 matching 9 bases. This CDR3 has 13 residues. Unmatched junction bases numbered 13, after V lost 6 bases and J lost 16 bases. Germline V gene lookup returns CDR1 MNHEY and CDR2 SMNVEV (reference sequence). CDR3 sequence (DNA): TGTGCCAGCAGCCCCTCAATGGCGGGAGGGCTCTTCTTC. Translating gives CASSPSMAGGLFF.

The chain is built from TRBV21-1 and TRBJ2-3; no check of the table's D call, TRBD2, against the DNA was made. TRBV21-1 is a pseudogene segment. The CDR3 runs 12 residues. CDR3 DNA sequence: TGTGCCAGCAGCCCTACGGCAGATACGCAGTATTTT. Protein product: CASSPTADTQYF.

In this sample, this clone turned up a few times. The V call is TRBV7-2, the J call TRBJ2-1; 7 bases line up with TRBD2. In germline, CDR1 is SGHTA, CDR2 FQGNSA. V was clipped by 2 bases and J by 5 bases; unmatched bases: 6. The CDR3 is 15 amino acids. The CDR3, as DNA: TGTGCCAGCAGCTTATGGGCTAGCGGCGACAATGAGCAGTTCTTC. Translating it yields CASSLWASGDNEQFF.

This clone is a singleton in its sample. This chain uses TRBV5-1 with TRBJ1-1; D is possibly TRBD1 (6 bases). The CDR3 is 13 residues long. The germline CDR1 and CDR2 sequences are SGHRS and YFSETQ. V shed 0 bases and J shed 4 bases, with 7 bases lying between them. The CDR3 is CASSLEQGTEAFF. DNA for the CDR3: TGCGCCAGCAGCTTGGAACAGGGCACTGAAGCTTTCTTT.

Only a few counts were recorded for this clone. The J gene is TRBJ1-2, the V gene TRBV14, with 8 bases that match TRBD1. Per germline, CDR1 SGHDN and CDR2 FVKESK. This CDR3 is built from 15 residues. V shed 4 bases, J shed 4 bases, and the junction held 8 bases outside the gene matches. CDR3 coding DNA: TGTGCCAGCAGCCCACGGACAGGGAGGATCTATGGCTACACCTTC. Residues: CASSPRTGRIYGYTF.

The chain combines TRBV19 with TRBJ1-2, with a possible D match to TRBD1 (6 bases). Trimming stripped 1 base from V and 7 bases from J, with 16 bases between. The CDR3 loop spans 15 amino acids. Germline V gene data show CDR1 as LNHDA and CDR2 as SQIVND (reference sequence). The CDR3 is CASSIARTASSGYTF. The CDR3 DNA reads as TGTGCCAGTAGTATAGCCAGGACAGCTTCGAGTGGCTACACCTTC.

This clone was observed a handful of times. The chain uses TRBV30 and TRBJ2-5; 8 positions agree with TRBD2. Germline CDR1 GTSNPN, CDR2 SVGIG (reference sequence). The trim removed 1 base at V and 5 bases at J, leaving 6 bases unmatched. The CDR3 has 14 residues. CDR3 amino acids: CAWSGGTSMETQYF. As DNA, the CDR3 is TGTGCCTGGAGTGGGGGGACTAGTATGGAGACCCAGTACTTC.

V gene TRBV7-9 combines with J gene TRBJ2-3; D possibly corresponds to TRBD2 (6 bases). Germline loops: CDR1 SEHNR, CDR2 FQNEAQ (reference sequence). The CDR3 loop spans 13 amino acids. V was clipped by 5 bases and J by 4 bases, with 10 bases between them. The CDR3 here is CASSPGGADTQYF. The CDR3 nucleotides read TGTGCCAGCAGCCCGGGCGGGGCAGATACGCAGTATTTT.

V is TRBV4-2 and J is TRBJ2-3, with 8 bases matching TRBD1. Germline V lookup: CDR1 LGHNA, CDR2 YNFKEQ. The CDR3 is made up of 15 amino acids. The J segment lost 6 bases and the V segment lost 4 bases, leaving 9 bases of the junction unmatched. The chain's CDR3 is CASSRGQGVGDTQYF. DNA for the CDR3: TGTGCCAGCAGCCGCGGACAGGGAGTCGGCGATACGCAGTATTTT.

This sequence joins TRBV5-5 and TRBJ2-1, with 10 bases aligning to TRBD2. This CDR3 is built from 16 residues. V gave up 0 bases and J gave up 8 bases; unmatched junction bases: 8. The germline gives CDR1 SGHKS, CDR2 YYEKEE (reference sequence). CDR3 protein: CASSLDASGRGYEQFF. CDR3 coding DNA: TGTGCCAGCAGCTTGGACGCTAGCGGGAGAGGCTATGAGCAGTTCTTC.

This rearrangement joins TRBV7-2 to TRBJ2-1; 9 nucleotides line up with TRBD2. The CDR3 runs 16 residues. Germline loops: CDR1 SGHTA, CDR2 FQGNSA. Trimming removed 2 bases from V and 2 bases from J; junction bases left unmatched: 4. CDR3: CASSLRAGGAYNEQFF. DNA for the CDR3: TGTGCCAGCAGCTTACGTGCGGGAGGGGCCTACAATGAGCAGTTCTTC. Full variable domain (outside the CDR3, taken from reference TRBV7-2 and TRBJ2-1): GAGVSQSPSNKVTEKGKDVELRCDPISGHTALYWYRQSLGQGLEFLIYFQGNSAPDKSGLPSDRFSAERTGGSVSTLTIQRTQQEDSAVYLCASSLRAGGAYNEQFFGPGTRLTVL.

This sequence joins TRBV24-1 and TRBJ2-7; TRBD2 aligns across 14 bases. Germline trimming cut 5 bases from V and 3 bases from J; bases unmatched to any gene: 11. The germline CDR1 and CDR2 sequences are KGHDR and SFDVKD. This CDR3 spans 18 amino acids. The CDR3 sequence is CATSGGTSGRSSFYEQYF. As DNA, the CDR3 is TGTGCCACCAGTGGGGGGACTAGCGGGAGAAGCTCCTTCTACGAGCAGTACTTC.

This clone was counted only a few times. The rearrangement uses TRBV3-1 (or the pseudogene TRBV3-2) and TRBJ2-2; D not certain. The CDR3 runs to 12 residues. CDR1 is LGHDT and CDR2 is YNNKEL in the germline V gene (reference sequence). V lost 6 bases, J lost 7 bases, and 9 bases lay in between. This CDR3 reads CASSHRVGELFF. The CDR3 DNA follows: TGTGCCAGCAGTCATCGGGTCGGGGAGCTGTTTTTT.

The rearrangement links TRBV19 to TRBJ2-1; 11 bases are a match to TRBD2. Germline values: CDR1 LNHDA, CDR2 SQIVND (reference sequence). V was clipped by 5 bases and J by 5 bases; unmatched bases: 5. The CDR3 covers 15 residues. The CDR3 region has the DNA TGTGCCAGTAGTTCACTAGCGGGAGTCCACAATGAGCAGTTCTTC. As protein: CASSSLAGVHNEQFF.

The rearrangement joins TRBV5-1 to TRBJ2-2; 7 bases are a match to TRBD2. The V gene's germline CDR1 is SGHRS and CDR2 YFSETQ. This CDR3 contains 16 residues. V lost 0 bases, J lost 1 base, and 3 bases stayed unmatched. As DNA, the CDR3 is TGCGCCAGCAGCTTGGCCGAGCGGGAGAACACCGGGGAGCTGTTTTTT. It specifies CASSLAERENTGELFF.

CDR3 in DNA: TGTGCCAGCAGCTATATAGAGGGCGAGCAGTACTTC. It yields the protein CASSYIEGEQYF. The gene calls are TRBV28 and TRBJ2-7; possibly TRBD2 for D (5 bases). Germline loops: CDR1 MDHEN, CDR2 SYDVKM. This CDR3 has 12 residues. With 6 bases removed from V and 6 bases from J, the gap between germline ends came to 12 bases.

The chain joins TRBV2 to TRBJ2-5; a possible D gene is TRBD2 (6 bases). Germline V gene lookup returns CDR1 SNHLY and CDR2 FYNNEI. The CDR3 sequence is 14 residues long. V dropped 5 bases and J dropped 4 bases, with 14 bases sitting between them. The CDR3 loop is CASSLILGGETQYF. The CDR3 DNA sequence: TGTGCCAGCAGTCTTATTTTGGGGGGAGAGACCCAGTACTTC.

This clone is a singleton in its sample. The rearrangement links TRBV18 to TRBJ2-3; 10 bases align to TRBD2. CDR1 KGHSH and CDR2 LQKENI come from the germline V gene. The CDR3 loop spans 15 amino acids. V lost 1 base and J lost 4; bases outside the gene matches: 2. CDR3 amino acids: CASSPLAGGADTQYF. Written as DNA, the CDR3 is TGTGCCAGCTCACCACTAGCGGGAGGCGCAGATACGCAGTATTTT.

The V gene is TRBV5-5, the J gene TRBJ2-7; no clear D. The CDR3 length is 14 residues. The germline gives CDR1 SGHKS, CDR2 YYEKEE (reference sequence). Trimming shortened V by 4 bases and J by 1 base, and 12 bases separated the two germline ends. CDR3 region: CASSARLQSYEQYF. In DNA form, the CDR3 reads TGTGCCAGCAGCGCACGTCTACAGTCCTACGAGCAGTACTTC.

This rearrangement joins TRBV5-1 to TRBJ2-1; D possibly corresponds to TRBD2 (6 bases). The CDR3 has 14 amino acids. Per germline, CDR1 SGHRS and CDR2 YFSETQ. Trimming shortened V by 4 bases and J by 4 bases, and 12 bases separated the two germline ends. CDR3 DNA sequence: TGCGCCAGCAGCGCCCCTAGCGCTTACAATGAGCAGTTCTTC. Its translation is CASSAPSAYNEQFF. The entire variable domain, with the rest obtained from reference TRBV5-1 and TRBJ2-1, is as follows: KAGVTQTPRYLIKTRGQQVTLSCSPISGHRSVSWYQQTPGQGLQFLFEYFSETQRNKGNFPGRFSGRQFSNSRSEMNVSTLELGDSALYLCASSAPSAYNEQFFGPGTRLTVL.

The chain uses TRBV18 and TRBJ1-2; D is ambiguous. The V gene's germline CDR1 is KGHSH and CDR2 LQKENI. The V gene lost 2 bases and the J gene lost 5 bases, with 12 bases spanning the gap. The CDR3 covers 14 residues. The CDR3 region is CASSPERLAYGYTF. The CDR3 DNA is TGTGCCAGCTCACCAGAGAGGCTGGCATATGGCTACACCTTC.

This sequence joins TRBV28 and TRBJ2-7; D remains ambiguous. CDR3 length equals 13 residues. Trimming stripped 8 bases from V and 0 bases from J, with 11 bases between. Germline assignment: CDR1 MDHEN and CDR2 SYDVKM. CDR3 region: CASAQALSYEQYF. For the CDR3, the DNA is TGTGCCAGCGCTCAGGCCCTCTCCTACGAGCAGTACTTC.

The table lists this clone with a few counts. The V call is TRBV2, the J call TRBJ2-1, with 7 bases aligning to TRBD1. The CDR3 contains 13 residues. The J segment lost 2 bases and the V segment lost 7 bases, leaving 2 bases of the junction unmatched. In germline, CDR1 is SNHLY, CDR2 FYNNEI. The CDR3 reads CASIGQAYNEQFF. In DNA form, the CDR3 reads TGTGCCAGCATTGGACAGGCCTACAATGAGCAGTTCTTC.